These 20 T cell receptor beta chains came from one sample sequenced in a study of blood T cell repertoires in COVID-19. The assay was immunoSEQ multiplex PCR, and TCRdb's table has in-frame clones only and misses some. The sample carries 140,000 to 150,000 clones, about 80% recorded once. Input material: peripheral blood. The receptor set was obtained from a human donor in a cohort sampled during active COVID-19.

The chain is built from TRBV9 and TRBJ2-1; D is perhaps TRBD2 (5 bases). Germline CDR1 and CDR2: SGDLS and YYNGEE. The CDR3 loop spans 13 amino acids. Trimming took 3 bases from V and 8 from J, leaving 12 bases between them. CDR3 bases: TGTGCCAGCAGCGCGCCCCGGAGGCATGAGCAGTTCTTC. This gives the protein CASSAPRRHEQFF.

This sequence joins TRBV7-9 and TRBJ2-1; D is possibly TRBD2 (5 bases). CDR3 size: 15 residues. CDR1 is SEHNR and CDR2 is FQNEAQ in the germline V gene (reference sequence). V was cut by 5 bases and J by 6 bases, with 17 bases left in between. The CDR3 DNA follows: TGTGCCAGCAGCGCCCAGTGGCCCCGGGGCAATGAGCAGTTCTTC. This sequence encodes CASSAQWPRGNEQFF. Full variable domain (missing parts from reference TRBV7-9 and TRBJ2-1): DTGVSQNPRHKITKRGQNVTFRCDPISEHNRLYWYRQTLGQGPEFLTYFQNEAQLEKSRLLSDRFSAERPKGSFSTLEIQRTEQGDSAMYLCASSAQWPRGNEQFFGPGTRLTVL.

The V and J genes are TRBV6-1 and TRBJ2-4; D uncertain. V lost 3 bases, J lost 0 bases, and 3 bases lay in between. This CDR3 has 13 amino acids. CDR1 is MNHNS, CDR2 SASEGT, per germline. Here the CDR3 DNA reads TGTGCCAGCAGTGATCTAGCCAAAAACATTCAGTACTTC. The encoded protein is CASSDLAKNIQYF.

Only one count was recorded for this clone. The chain employs TRBV10-2 and TRBJ1-2, with a possible D match to TRBD1 (6 bases). CDR1 and CDR2 (germline): WSHSY, SAAADI. V was trimmed by 6 bases and J by 2 bases, leaving 10 bases between them. This CDR3 contains 13 residues. The CDR3 is CASRDQGNYGYTF. For the CDR3, the DNA is TGCGCCAGCAGAGACCAGGGGAACTATGGCTACACCTTC.

V and J are TRBV4-1 and TRBJ2-3; 14 nucleotides align to TRBD2. Unmatched junction bases numbered 8, after V lost 4 bases and J lost 5 bases. CDR1 and CDR2 (germline): MGHRA, YSYEKL. The CDR3 sequence is 17 residues long. Written as DNA, the CDR3 is TGCGCCAGCAGCCGATTTGAGGGACTAGCGGGAGAAGATACGCAGTATTTT. Its protein product is CASSRFEGLAGEDTQYF.

The chain combines TRBV5-1 with TRBJ2-3; tentative D call: TRBD2 (5 bases). V lost 0 bases, J lost 4 bases, and 9 bases lay in between. The CDR3 is 14 residues long. Germline V gene lookup returns CDR1 SGHRS and CDR2 YFSETQ. CDR3 sequence: CASSLALAADTQYF. As DNA, the CDR3 is TGCGCCAGCAGCTTGGCGCTAGCTGCAGATACGCAGTATTTT.

The rearrangement joins TRBV9 to TRBJ2-3, with D possibly matching TRBD2 (5 bases). The germline gives CDR1 SGDLS, CDR2 YYNGEE. CDR3 length equals 15 residues. Trimming removed 0 bases at V and 5 bases at J, with 13 bases between. CDR3 sequence: CASSVVAGGKDTQYF. The DNA for the CDR3 is TGTGCCAGCAGCGTAGTGGCAGGAGGAAAAGATACGCAGTATTTT.

V usage is TRBV9 and J usage is TRBJ2-5, with 7 bases matching TRBD1. Germline V gene data show CDR1 as SGDLS and CDR2 as YYNGEE. After removal of 3 bases from V and 7 bases from J, the junction contained 6 bases not matched to a gene. The CDR3 consists of 13 residues. CDR3 DNA sequence: TGTGCCAGCAGCGCCGCCTCAGGGGGGACCCAGTACTTC. This translates into CASSAASGGTQYF.

The V gene is TRBV15, the J gene TRBJ2-1, with 11 bases identical to TRBD2. Germline lookup yields CDR1 LNHNV and CDR2 YYDKDF (reference sequence). CDR3 length: 19 residues. V was clipped by 0 bases and J by 2 bases; unmatched bases: 9. CDR3 bases: TGTGCCACCAGCAGAGATAGGTGGCTAGCGGGAGGAACCTACAATGAGCAGTTCTTC. Protein product: CATSRDRWLAGGTYNEQFF.

The rearrangement joins TRBV5-4 to TRBJ2-1, with a tentative D call TRBD2 (6 bases). The CDR3 has 12 amino acids. From germline, CDR1 is SGHNT and CDR2 YYREEE (reference sequence). The ends were cut back, 4 bases at V and 6 bases at J, with 8 bases in the middle. CDR3 bases: TGTGCCAGCAGCCGACTAGTCAATGAGCAGTTCTTC. Protein sequence: CASSRLVNEQFF.

CDR3 nucleotides: TGCAGCGTGGGACAGGGACATGAAAAACTGTTTTTT. This codes for CSVGQGHEKLFF. The chain recombines TRBV29-1 with TRBJ1-4; 9 positions agree with TRBD1. Germline assignment: CDR1 SQVTM and CDR2 ANQGSEA. J gave up 6 bases and V 6 bases, and 2 bases lay outside the gene matches. There are 12 residues in the CDR3.

The rearrangement uses TRBV6-2 or TRBV6-3 and TRBJ2-7; tentative D call: TRBD2 (6 bases). The length of the CDR3 is 15 residues. Trimming took 6 bases from V and 5 from J, leaving 20 bases between them. In germline, CDR1 is MNHEY, CDR2 SVGEGT. The CDR3 DNA reads as TGTGCCAGCAGCAACTTAGCGGAGCGGGCCCACGAGCAGTACTTC. Translated: CASSNLAERAHEQYF.

This CDR3 reads CASSSIIRDEQFF. CDR3 nucleotide sequence: TGTGCCAGCAGCAGTATAATCAGGGATGAGCAGTTCTTC. V is TRBV9 and J is TRBJ2-1, with a possible D match to TRBD1 (5 bases). Germline assignment: CDR1 SGDLS and CDR2 YYNGEE. The CDR3 is made up of 13 amino acids. V lost 4 bases, J lost 8 bases, and 13 bases lay in between.

The gene calls are TRBV29-1 and TRBJ1-2, with D tentatively TRBD1 (5 bases). V lost 7 bases and J 6 bases, leaving 12 bases between the germline ends. CDR1 and CDR2 from the germline V gene are SQVTM and ANQGSEA. The CDR3 is 11 residues long. CDR3 sequence reads: CSDQDKHGYTF. The CDR3, as DNA: TGCAGCGACCAGGACAAGCATGGCTACACCTTC.

The chain combines TRBV7-2 with TRBJ1-5; possibly TRBD1 for D (5 bases). V lost 4 bases, J lost 5 bases, and 12 bases lay in between. CDR1 is SGHTA, CDR2 FQGNSA, per germline. The CDR3 is made up of 14 amino acids. The CDR3, as DNA: TGTGCCAGCAGCTCGCGGGGGATAGATCAGCCCCAGCATTTT. Residues: CASSSRGIDQPQHF.

This rearrangement joins TRBV15 to TRBJ2-3; 8 nucleotides line up with TRBD2. From germline, CDR1 is LNHNV and CDR2 YYDKDF (reference sequence). The CDR3 loop spans 16 amino acids. V dropped 5 bases and J dropped 1; count of bases not matched to a gene: 8. The DNA of the CDR3 is TGTGCCACCAGCCTCGAGACTAGCGCACGCACAGATACGCAGTATTTT. It encodes CATSLETSARTDTQYF.

The rearrangement links TRBV24-1 to TRBJ1-5; the match to TRBD1 covers 7 bases. In germline, CDR1 is KGHDR, CDR2 SFDVKD. This CDR3 region has 15 residues. V lost 4 bases and J lost 9; bases outside the gene matches: 11. CDR3 in DNA: TGTGCCACCAGTGACCCAAGACAGGGAGGTGGGCCCCAGCATTTT. Residues: CATSDPRQGGGPQHF.

This rearrangement joins TRBV20-1 to TRBJ2-5, with a possible D match to TRBD1 (5 bases). The V gene's germline CDR1 is DFQATT and CDR2 SNEGSKA (reference sequence). The ends were cut back, 3 bases at V and 4 bases at J, with 21 bases in the middle. The length of the CDR3 is 16 residues. The CDR3 nucleotides read TGCAGTGCTAGTCCCCCTCGTAAGGGGCGAGGAGAGACCCAGTACTTC. This translates into CSASPPRKGRGETQYF.

In DNA form, the CDR3 reads TGTGCCAGCAGTGAACGGTACGAGCAGTACGTC. It codes for CASSERYEQYV. The V call is TRBV6-1, the J call TRBJ2-7; D unclear. Germline V CDR1 and CDR2: MNHNS, SASEGT. The CDR3 length is 11 residues. Deletions cut 2 bases from V and 4 bases from J, with 3 bases between.

This sequence joins TRBV6-6 and TRBJ1-2; D is unclear. CDR1 is MNHNY and CDR2 is SVGAGI in the germline V gene (reference sequence). The CDR3 totals 15 residues. V was trimmed by 4 bases and J by 0 bases, leaving 12 bases between them. CDR3 nucleotide sequence: TGTGCCAGCAGTTCCCCGACTTGGTCTAACTATGGCTACACCTTC. As protein: CASSSPTWSNYGYTF.